A single sample is the source of the 29 T cell receptor beta chains below, sequenced in a study of blood T cell repertoires in COVID-19. Sequenced by immunoSEQ multiplex PCR; TCRdb stores in-frame clones only, minus some. The sample yields around 310,000 clones, roughly 89% seen once. The sample taken for sequencing was PBMCs or T cells enriched from blood (not recorded which). These receptors all stem from a woman aged 25-40 years who had recovered from COVID-19.

This rearrangement joins TRBV7-2 to TRBJ1-1; D is unresolved. The CDR3 is 13 residues long. V lost 8 bases, J lost 3 bases, and 13 bases lay in between. Per the germline V gene, CDR1 is SGHTA and CDR2 is FQGNSA. The DNA of the CDR3 is TGTGCCAGCCGTAACTCACGGGACACTGAAGCTTTCTTT. It codes for CASRNSRDTEAFF.

Note on this clone: The junction departs from germline at one end; a sequencing error may be responsible. In the same sample, other DNA sequences code for this CDR3. The rearrangement links TRBV5-1 to TRBJ2-7; 7 nucleotides align to TRBD1. Germline lookup yields CDR1 SGHRS and CDR2 YFSETQ. The CDR3 runs to 14 residues. CDR3 coding DNA: TGCGCTAGCAGCTTTTCGGACAGGATCTACGAGCAGTACTTC. Translated: CASSFSDRIYEQYF. Based on the CDR3 plus reference TRBV5-1 and TRBJ2-7, the full variable domain is KAGVTQTPRYLIKTRGQQVTLSCSPISGHRSVSWYQQTPGQGLQFLFEYFSETQRNKGNFPGRFSGRQFSNSRSEMNVSTLELGDSALYLCASSFSDRIYEQYFGPGTRLTVT.

The CDR3 coding sequence is TGTGCCAGCTCACCACGGGCCACAGGCTCCTCCTACGAGCAGTACTTC. Translated: CASSPRATGSSYEQYF. V usage is TRBV18 and J usage is TRBJ2-7; D possibly corresponds to TRBD1 (5 bases). Trimming removed 1 base at V and 0 bases at J, with 13 bases between. The CDR3 spans 16 residues. Looked up from germline, CDR1 is KGHSH and CDR2 is LQKENI.

This chain links TRBV12-5 with TRBJ1-6; D not certain. Germline V gene lookup returns CDR1 LGHNT and CDR2 FRNRAP. The CDR3 length is 13 residues. Trimming stripped 9 bases from V and 7 bases from J, with 13 bases between. The CDR3 sequence is CARHGLINSPLHF. The CDR3 nucleotides read TGTGCTAGACATGGACTCATCAATTCACCCCTCCACTTT. Using reference TRBV12-5 and TRBJ1-6 for the parts outside the CDR3, the full variable domain is DARVTQTPRHKVTEMGQEVTMRCQPILGHNTVFWYRQTMMQGLELLAYFRNRAPLDDSGMPKDRFSAEMPDATLATLKIQPSEPRDSAVYFCARHGLINSPLHFGNGTRLTVT.

This clone was seen more than once but under ten times. V and J are TRBV7-9 and TRBJ1-5, with D perhaps matching TRBD1 (6 bases). The CDR3 loop spans 18 amino acids. With 5 bases removed from V and 2 bases from J, the gap between germline ends came to 22 bases. The germline gives CDR1 SEHNR, CDR2 FQNEAQ (reference sequence). The CDR3 loop reads CASSHRTADGGGNQPQHF. The DNA of the CDR3 is TGTGCCAGCAGCCACCGGACAGCCGATGGGGGGGGCAATCAGCCCCAGCATTTT.

This clone has just a few counts. This chain connects TRBV2 to TRBJ2-7, with 9 bases that match TRBD1. This CDR3 spans 12 amino acids. Germline CDR1 SNHLY, CDR2 FYNNEI. V lost 8 bases to trimming and J lost 6 bases; unmatched junction nucleotides: 5. CDR3 DNA: TGTGCCAGCGGGGGACAGGGCGGCGAGCAGTACTTC. Protein product: CASGGQGGEQYF.

This chain connects TRBV19 to TRBJ2-3, with 8 bases fitting TRBD1. This CDR3 is 16 amino acids long. Looked up from germline, CDR1 is LNHDA and CDR2 is SQIVND (reference sequence). The V segment lost 5 bases and the J segment 0 bases; nucleotides outside the gene matches: 7. The CDR3 loop is CASSGSTGESTDTQYF. As DNA, the CDR3 is TGTGCCAGTAGTGGATCGACAGGGGAGAGCACAGATACGCAGTATTTT.

The chain employs TRBV3-1 (or the pseudogene TRBV3-2) and TRBJ2-7; tentatively, D is TRBD1 (8 bases). V lost 5 bases and J lost 6, with 14 bases in between. CDR3 size: 13 residues. Germline assignment: CDR1 LGHDT and CDR2 YNNKEL (reference sequence). For the CDR3, the DNA is TGTGCCAGCAGCGTGACAGGGGAGGGCGAGCAGTACTTC. It is translated as CASSVTGEGEQYF.

The chain links TRBV5-1 to TRBJ2-7; possible D gene TRBD1, 6 bases. The germline V and J ends were trimmed by 3 bases and 9 bases, with 19 bases remaining between them. Germline-derived CDR1 and CDR2 are SGHRS and YFSETQ. The CDR3 spans 14 residues. CDR3 coding DNA: TGCGCCAGCAGCTCGCTTCAAGACAGGCCAGGGCAGTACTTC. This translates into CASSSLQDRPGQYF.

This chain joins TRBV10-3 and TRBJ2-7, with D possibly TRBD2 on 6 matching bases. In germline, CDR1 is ENHRY, CDR2 SYGVKD. CDR3 length: 14 amino acids. Trimming left V 4 bases short and J 0 bases short, with 10 bases between. CDR3 sequence reads: CAISGGVPSYEQYF. DNA for the CDR3: TGTGCCATCAGTGGGGGGGTGCCCTCCTACGAGCAGTACTTC.

V and J are TRBV5-6 and TRBJ2-1, with D tentatively TRBD1 (5 bases). The CDR3 length is 16 residues. V lost 4 bases to trimming and J lost 1 base, with 15 bases between them. CDR1 and CDR2 (germline): SGHDT, YYEEEE. Here the CDR3 reads CASSHRLIVSYNEQFF. The CDR3 DNA reads TGTGCCAGCAGCCACAGGCTTATAGTATCCTACAATGAGCAGTTCTTC.

The sample holds a few counts of this clone. The chain is built from TRBV21-1 and TRBJ2-7; the D segment call TRBD2 is taken from the table without a DNA check. TRBV21-1 is a recognized pseudogene. The CDR3 has 14 amino acids. The CDR3 DNA reads as TGTGCCAGCAGTCCCATTCCTAGAGCCTACGAGCAGTACTTC. This sequence encodes CASSPIPRAYEQYF.

Turning to this clone: Other nucleotide sequences in the sample specify the same CDR3. This sequence joins TRBV12-3 or TRBV12-4 and TRBJ2-7; D unclear. This CDR3 contains 11 residues. Between the trimmed V and J ends, which lost 5 bases and 3 bases, there was a span of 5 bases. CDR3 DNA: TGTGCCAGCAGTCCAGGCTACGAGCAGTACTTC. Residues: CASSPGYEQYF.

The chain joins TRBV2 to TRBJ2-5; 8 nucleotides agree with TRBD1. The CDR3 sequence is 17 residues long. V trimming: 7 bases; J trimming: 4 bases; junction bases outside the gene matches: 17. CDR1 and CDR2 (germline): SNHLY, FYNNEI. CDR3 sequence (DNA): TGTGCCAGCACCGGAAACAGGGGGGTTTTAGGAGGAGAGACCCAGTACTTC. Amino acids: CASTGNRGVLGGETQYF.

In the case of this clone: The same CDR3 also results from other DNA sequences found in this sample. The gene calls are TRBV5-1 and TRBJ1-1; D unresolved. V lost 5 bases to trimming and J lost 3 bases, with 11 bases between them. This CDR3 comprises 13 residues. Germline V lookup: CDR1 SGHRS, CDR2 YFSETQ. The CDR3 reads CASSLSADTEAFF. CDR3 DNA sequence: TGCGCCAGCAGTCTATCGGCGGACACTGAAGCTTTCTTT.

The chain carries TRBV14 and TRBJ1-4; no clear D gene. CDR1 SGHDN and CDR2 FVKESK come from the germline V gene. V was trimmed by 4 bases and J by 6 bases, leaving 15 bases between them. This CDR3 comprises 15 residues. CDR3 amino acids: CASSLSSGLDEKLFF. The CDR3 nucleotides are TGTGCCAGCAGCCTCAGCTCGGGTCTGGATGAAAAACTGTTTTTT.

This clone occurred once. The rearrangement joins TRBV11-3 to TRBJ2-7; D not certain. This CDR3 is built from 14 residues. Trimming cost V 2 bases and J 3 bases, with 11 bases left between them. The germline V gene has CDR1 SGHNT and CDR2 YENEEA. The DNA for the CDR3 is TGTGCCAGCAGCTTAAACCGAAACAGCTACGAGCAGTACTTC. Residues: CASSLNRNSYEQYF.

J is TRBJ1-6 and V is TRBV3-1 (or the pseudogene TRBV3-2), with 8 bases matching TRBD1. CDR3 length: 13 residues. The V and J ends lost 6 bases and 11 bases, in that order; junction bases with no gene match: 6. CDR1 LGHDT and CDR2 YNNKEL come from the germline V gene (reference sequence). CDR3 loop: CASSLGQGPPLHF. The CDR3 DNA reads TGTGCCAGCAGTCTTGGACAGGGCCCACCCCTCCACTTT.

This sequence joins TRBV15 and TRBJ2-1, with 8 bases matching TRBD2. The CDR3 runs to 16 residues. CDR1 and CDR2 (germline): LNHNV, YYDKDF (reference sequence). J gave up 3 bases and V 1 base, and 5 bases lay outside the gene matches. The CDR3 loop reads CATSRGGGLVYNEQFF. The CDR3 DNA is TGTGCCACCAGCAGAGGAGGGGGACTAGTCTACAATGAGCAGTTCTTC.

The rearrangement uses TRBV11-1 and TRBJ1-5, with TRBD1 matching over 7 bases. The CDR3 runs 18 residues. The junction had 8 bases not matched to a gene; V was cut back by 0 bases and J by 0 bases. CDR1 and CDR2 (germline): SGHAT, FQDESV (reference sequence). CDR3 DNA sequence: TGTGCCAGCAGCTTAGCTCGGCAGGGGGTATATAGCAATCAGCCCCAGCATTTT. Residues: CASSLARQGVYSNQPQHF.

The rearrangement uses TRBV28 and TRBJ1-5, with D possibly TRBD1 on 5 matching bases. The V end was cut by 4 bases, the J end by 1 base, with 20 bases between. The CDR3 is 18 amino acids. CDR1 and CDR2 from the germline V gene are MDHEN and SYDVKM. The CDR3: CASSSGIGGRESNQPQHF. In DNA form, the CDR3 reads TGTGCCAGCAGTTCGGGAATTGGGGGGAGGGAAAGCAATCAGCCCCAGCATTTT.

V gene TRBV18 combines with J gene TRBJ2-3, with a tentative D call TRBD2 (5 bases). Germline loops: CDR1 KGHSH, CDR2 LQKENI. Trimming stripped 6 bases from V and 2 bases from J, with 18 bases between. This CDR3 is built from 16 residues. The CDR3 coding sequence is TGTGCCAGCTCCCCAGCTCGGGATCGCCTCACAGATACGCAGTATTTT. As protein: CASSPARDRLTDTQYF.

This clone turned up a few times. V gene TRBV28 combines with J gene TRBJ2-7; D not resolved. The germline V and J ends were trimmed by 4 bases and 0 bases, with 16 bases remaining between them. In germline, CDR1 is MDHEN, CDR2 SYDVKM. This CDR3 is built from 16 residues. The CDR3 nucleotides are TGTGCCAGCAGTTCCTCCCTAGAGTACCTCTCCTACGAGCAGTACTTC. Its translation is CASSSSLEYLSYEQYF.

This clone was counted once. V gene TRBV6-2 or TRBV6-3 combines with J gene TRBJ2-6; D is undetermined. CDR1 is MNHEY and CDR2 is SVGEGT in the germline V gene. Trimming pared 2 bases from V and 0 bases from J, leaving 5 bases between. The CDR3 has 15 residues. CDR3 sequence (DNA): TGTGCCAGCAGTTACGACATCTCTGGGGCCAACGTCCTGACTTTC. This codes for CASSYDISGANVLTF.

This sequence joins TRBV27 and TRBJ2-7; 9 bases agree with TRBD1. The CDR3 runs 14 residues. Unmatched junction bases numbered 5, after V lost 6 bases and J lost 2 bases. Germline lookup yields CDR1 MNHEY and CDR2 SMNVEV (reference sequence). The CDR3, as DNA: TGTGCCAGCAGAGCGACAGGGGGGGCCTACGAGCAGTACTTC. This codes for CASRATGGAYEQYF.

This chain connects TRBV12-5 to TRBJ2-5; 12 bases agree with TRBD1. The germline V gene encodes CDR1 LGHNT and CDR2 FRNRAP. Trimming took 5 bases from V and 5 from J; bases not matched to a gene: 12. The CDR3 covers 17 residues. For the CDR3, the DNA is TGTGCTAGTGGTGCCGGGACAGGGGGCGCGACGGCGGAGACCCAGTACTTC. It codes for CASGAGTGGATAETQYF.

The chain's CDR3 is CASSPTRWTDPNEKLFF. In DNA form, the CDR3 reads TGTGCCAGTAGTCCGACCCGCTGGACAGACCCTAATGAAAAACTGTTTTTT. The chain employs TRBV19 and TRBJ1-4, with D possibly TRBD1 on 6 matching bases. CDR3 length: 17 amino acids. Germline V CDR1 and CDR2: LNHDA, SQIVND (reference sequence). V lost 5 bases and J lost 3, with 19 bases in between.

The rearrangement joins TRBV27 to TRBJ2-5, with D tentatively TRBD1 (6 bases). V lost 0 bases and J lost 5, with 13 bases in between. The V gene's germline CDR1 is MNHEY and CDR2 SMNVEV (reference sequence). CDR3 size: 15 residues. CDR3 DNA: TGTGCCAGCAGTTTATCCGCTTCAGGGGTCGAGACCCAGTACTTC. It specifies CASSLSASGVETQYF.

This sequence joins TRBV5-5 and TRBJ2-3, with 9 bases fitting TRBD2. CDR3 length equals 15 residues. Germline CDR1 and CDR2: SGHKS and YYEKEE (reference sequence). The V gene end was trimmed by 4 bases and the J gene end by 5 bases; junction bases not matched to a gene: 8. DNA for the CDR3: TGTGCCAGCAGCCCGACTAGCGGCAGCTTAGATACGCAGTATTTT. Protein: CASSPTSGSLDTQYF.